The 7 T cell receptor beta chains reported below all come from one sample, sequenced in a study of identical twins. Using its own MiXCR run on the 5' RACE reads, TCRdb lists one record per CDR3 protein. Among 1.5 million to 2 million distinct CDR3 sequences listed, under 35% were seen once. Specimen: cord blood. The receptors shown here come from a newborn girl in good health.

The V gene is TRBV20-1, the J gene TRBJ2-7; 7 bases align to TRBD2. The CDR3 totals 17 residues. Per germline, CDR1 DFQATT and CDR2 SNEGSKA (reference sequence). The V and J ends lost 3 bases and 3 bases, in that order; junction bases with no gene match: 17. In DNA, the CDR3 is TGCAGTGCTAGCCCCACCCGGGAGGTGAGTAGGTACTACGAGCAGTACTTC. Translation: CSASPTREVSRYYEQYF.

The CDR3 nucleotides read TGCGCCAGCAGCTTGTCGGCGACAGGGTACAATGAGCAGTACTTC. It yields the protein CASSLSATGYNEQYF. The gene calls are TRBV5-1 and TRBJ2-5; 7 nucleotides match TRBD1. Germline CDR1 is SGHRS and CDR2 is YFSETQ. V trimming: 1 base; J trimming: 11 bases; junction bases outside the gene matches: 14. The CDR3 totals 15 residues.

This chain joins TRBV24-1 and TRBJ2-1; D may be TRBD1 (5 bases). This CDR3 is 11 amino acids long. CDR1 is KGHDR and CDR2 is SFDVKD in the germline V gene. V lost 9 bases, J lost 12 bases, and 14 bases lay in between. CDR3 nucleotides: TGTGCCACCGGATGGGGCTCGGTGCAGTTCTTC. Residues: CATGWGSVQFF.

This clonotype showed up just a few times. The chain joins TRBV5-1 to TRBJ2-1, with TRBD2 matching 7 bases. Germline V gene lookup returns CDR1 SGHRS and CDR2 YFSETQ. CDR3 length equals 14 residues. V shed 2 bases, J shed 8 bases, and the junction held 7 bases outside the gene matches. The CDR3 coding sequence is TGCGCCAGCAGCTTAAGAGGGAGGGTGGATGAGCAGTTCTTC. It yields the protein CASSLRGRVDEQFF. The full variable domain, in which reference TRBV5-1 and TRBJ2-1 provide the parts outside the CDR3, is KAGVTQTPRYLIKTRGQQVTLSCSPISGHRSVSWYQQTPGQGLQFLFEYFSETQRNKGNFPGRFSGRQFSNSRSEMNVSTLELGDSALYLCASSLRGRVDEQFFGPGTRLTVL.

V is TRBV20-1 and J is TRBJ2-7, with 13 bases identical to TRBD2. Germline lookup yields CDR1 DFQATT and CDR2 SNEGSKA (reference sequence). This CDR3 contains 15 residues. J gave up 2 bases and V 6 bases, and 7 bases lay outside the gene matches. CDR3 in amino acids: CSAIKGTSGAYEQYF. CDR3 in DNA: TGCAGTGCGATAAAAGGGACTAGCGGGGCCTACGAGCAGTACTTC.

The V and J genes are TRBV12-3 or TRBV12-4 and TRBJ2-1; TRBD2 agrees at 8 bases. The junction had 8 bases not matched to a gene; V was cut back by 1 base and J by 12 bases. The CDR3 contains 14 residues. As DNA, the CDR3 is TGTGCCAGCAGTTTAGAACTAGCGGACCCGGGGCAGTTCTTC. As protein: CASSLELADPGQFF.

This clonotype appeared many times. The chain uses TRBV10-3 and TRBJ2-3; 7 bases agree with TRBD2. The V gene's germline CDR1 is ENHRY and CDR2 SYGVKD. The length of the CDR3 is 14 residues. V lost 2 bases and J lost 1; bases outside the gene matches: 0. The CDR3, as DNA: TGTGCCATCAGTGAGCGGGGGGGCACAGATACGCAGTATTTT. This sequence encodes CAISERGGTDTQYF.